This T cell receptor (beta chain) comes out of a study of graft-versus-host responses after intestinal transplantation. Study in general: In this cohort, recipients had multivisceral, liver-intestinal, or isolated intestinal transplants. Recipients uniformly received anti-thymocyte globulin induction, followed by tacrolimus and steroids for about 3 years.

Concerning this clone: Antigen specificity is unknown.

Broader study findings: Circulating GvH clone levels at their peak were associated with HvG declines (early post-transplant).

The CDR3 spans 14 residues. Looked up from germline, CDR1 is MGHRA and CDR2 is YSYEKL. Assay: immunoSEQ multiplex PCR; the TCRdb copy retains only in-frame clones and omits some. The sample has over 85,000 clones; approximately 94% are singletons. The genes are TRBV4-1 and TRBJ2-5; weak D call: TRBD1 (5 bases). The J call may be incorrect, as the DNA end agrees better with TRBJ2-7. This specimen consisted of unstimulated CD4+ T cells sorted from spleen or lymph node cells, obtained before transplant. The TCR comes from a human donor who was the organ donor for an intestinal transplant. For the CDR3, the DNA is TGCGCCAGCAGCCAAGACCCCAGGGCCTACGAGCAGTACTTC. This codes for CASSQDPRAYEQYF.